Following are 9 T cell receptor beta chains from one sample sequenced in a study of shared clonotypes between healthy human individuals. The data were produced by immunoSEQ multiplex PCR, yet TCRdb's version contains in-frame clones alone and is incomplete. The profile shows around 2,000,000 clones, approximately 94% of them singletons. Naive CD8 cells, CD45RO-negative and positively selected for CCR7, excluded terminally differentiated effector memory CD45RA+ cells. The sample was naive CD8+ T cells sorted from blood. The receptors stem from a man aged 18 to 35 in good health.

The chain joins TRBV27 to TRBJ2-2, with D possibly matching TRBD1 (5 bases). This CDR3 spans 17 amino acids. V gave up 5 bases and J gave up 1 base, with 17 bases separating them. Germline CDR1 MNHEY, CDR2 SMNVEV (reference sequence). In DNA, the CDR3 is TGTGCCAGCAGTGAACAGGTCCCCTCCGAGAACACCGGGGAGCTGTTTTTT. Amino acid sequence: CASSEQVPSENTGELFF.

This clone has just one count. The chain couples TRBV10-1 to TRBJ2-7; TRBD1 agrees at 10 bases. V lost 4 bases, J lost 3 bases, and 6 bases stayed unmatched. In germline, CDR1 is WNHNN, CDR2 SYGVQD (reference sequence). The CDR3 covers 15 residues. CDR3 bases: TGCGCCAGCAGTGGAGGGACAGGGGCCCTCTACGAGCAGTACTTC. This translates into CASSGGTGALYEQYF.

The V call is TRBV11-2, the J call TRBJ2-3; the D gene is possibly TRBD2 (6 bases). Trimming removed 3 bases from V and 11 bases from J, with 12 bases in between. This CDR3 has 12 residues. Germline values: CDR1 SGHAT, CDR2 FQNNGV. The CDR3, as DNA: TGTGCCAGCAGCTTTGGGGACTCGATGCAGTATTTT. It is translated as CASSFGDSMQYF.

Here the CDR3 reads CSVEKLTVGTAHYEQYF. In DNA form, the CDR3 reads TGCAGCGTCGAAAAGCTTACGGTCGGGACCGCTCACTACGAGCAGTACTTC. V and J are TRBV29-1 and TRBJ2-7, with D perhaps given as TRBD1 or TRBD2 (5 bases each). V dropped 6 bases and J dropped 3 bases, with 27 bases sitting between them. There are 17 residues in the CDR3. The germline gives CDR1 SQVTM, CDR2 ANQGSEA.

This chain joins TRBV27 and TRBJ2-7; 10 positions match TRBD2. After removal of 8 bases from V and 5 bases from J, the junction contained 15 bases not matched to a gene. CDR3 size: 16 residues. The germline gives CDR1 MNHEY, CDR2 SMNVEV (reference sequence). Written as DNA, the CDR3 is TGTGCCAGCGCCTTGAGTGTCGCTAGCGGGAGCAACGAGCAGTACTTC. Protein: CASALSVASGSNEQYF.

The V gene is TRBV30, the J gene TRBJ2-3; D is possibly TRBD1 or TRBD2 (5 bases each). V was cut by 2 bases and J by 0 bases, with 12 bases left in between. CDR3 size: 15 residues. Germline lookup yields CDR1 GTSNPN and CDR2 SVGIG (reference sequence). The CDR3 reads CAWSTGASSTDTQYF. The CDR3, as DNA: TGTGCCTGGAGTACCGGGGCTTCTAGCACAGATACGCAGTATTTT.

This clone was seen just once. The sample holds other DNA sequences that translate to the same CDR3. This sequence joins TRBV6-5 and TRBJ2-1; 10 nucleotides line up with TRBD2. The CDR3 totals 16 residues. With 0 bases clipped from V and 4 bases from J, the junction kept 3 bases outside the gene matches. CDR1 and CDR2 (germline): MNHEY, SVGAGI. This CDR3 is CASSYSLAGAYNEQFF. CDR3 DNA sequence: TGTGCCAGCAGTTACTCCCTAGCGGGAGCGTACAATGAGCAGTTCTTC.

The J gene is TRBJ2-7, the V gene TRBV10-3, with D uncertain. The CDR3 is 15 amino acids. V shed 8 bases and J shed 1 base, with 18 bases lying between them. CDR1 is ENHRY, CDR2 SYGVKD, per germline. The DNA for the CDR3 is TGTGCCATCTCCGAAAGGGTTGCAGCTTCCTACGAGCAGTACTTC. Protein product: CAISERVAASYEQYF.

The chain employs TRBV7-6 and TRBJ1-4; the D is unclear. This CDR3 region has 16 residues. From germline, CDR1 is SGHVS and CDR2 FNYEAQ. The V end lost 1 base, the J end lost 0 bases, and 9 bases lay between the germline ends. CDR3 nucleotides: TGTGCCAGCAGCTTAGAGGCTGCGGCAACTAATGAAAAACTGTTTTTT. This codes for CASSLEAAATNEKLFF. The variable domain in full, completed from reference TRBV7-6 and TRBJ1-4, reads GAGVSQSPRYKVTKRGQDVALRCDPISGHVSLYWYRQALGQGPEFLTYFNYEAQQDKSGLPNDRFSAERPEGSISTLTIQRTEQRDSAMYRCASSLEAAATNEKLFFGSGTQLSVL.